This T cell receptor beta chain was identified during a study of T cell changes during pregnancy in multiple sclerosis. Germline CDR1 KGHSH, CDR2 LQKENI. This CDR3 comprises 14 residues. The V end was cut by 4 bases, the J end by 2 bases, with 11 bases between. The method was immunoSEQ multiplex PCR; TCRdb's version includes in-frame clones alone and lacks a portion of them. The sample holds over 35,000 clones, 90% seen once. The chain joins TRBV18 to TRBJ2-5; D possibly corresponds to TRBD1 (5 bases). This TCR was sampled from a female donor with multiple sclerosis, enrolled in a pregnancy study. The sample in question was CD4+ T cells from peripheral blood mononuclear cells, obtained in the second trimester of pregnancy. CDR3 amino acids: CASSRDKGQETQYF. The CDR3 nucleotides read TGTGCCAGCTCACGAGACAAGGGGCAAGAGACCCAGTACTTC.